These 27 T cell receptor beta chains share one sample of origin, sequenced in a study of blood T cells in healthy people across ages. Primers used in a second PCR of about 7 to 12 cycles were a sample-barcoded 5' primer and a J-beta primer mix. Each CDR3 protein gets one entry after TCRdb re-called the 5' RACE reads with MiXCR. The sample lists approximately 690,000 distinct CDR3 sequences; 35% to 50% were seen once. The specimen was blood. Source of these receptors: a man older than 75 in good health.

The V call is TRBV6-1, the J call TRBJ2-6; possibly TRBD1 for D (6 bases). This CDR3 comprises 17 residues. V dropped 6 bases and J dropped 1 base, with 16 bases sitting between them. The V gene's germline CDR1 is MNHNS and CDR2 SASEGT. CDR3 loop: CASSPTRQVSGANVLTF. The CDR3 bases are TGTGCCAGCAGCCCTACCCGACAGGTTTCTGGGGCCAACGTCCTGACTTTC.

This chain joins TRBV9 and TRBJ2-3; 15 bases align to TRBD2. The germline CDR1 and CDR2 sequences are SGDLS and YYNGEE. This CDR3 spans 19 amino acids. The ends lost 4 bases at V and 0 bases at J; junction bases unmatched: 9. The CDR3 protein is CASSPRGLAGGPSTDTQYF. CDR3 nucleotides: TGTGCCAGCAGCCCTAGAGGACTAGCGGGGGGGCCGAGCACAGATACGCAGTATTTT.

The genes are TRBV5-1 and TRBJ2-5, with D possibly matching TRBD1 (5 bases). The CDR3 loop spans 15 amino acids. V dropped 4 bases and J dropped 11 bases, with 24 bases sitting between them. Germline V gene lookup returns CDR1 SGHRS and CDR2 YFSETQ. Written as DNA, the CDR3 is TGCGCCAGCAGCATTCAGGGAAATTCCTACAATGAGCAGTACTTC. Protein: CASSIQGNSYNEQYF. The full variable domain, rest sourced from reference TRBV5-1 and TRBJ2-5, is KAGVTQTPRYLIKTRGQQVTLSCSPISGHRSVSWYQQTPGQGLQFLFEYFSETQRNKGNFPGRFSGRQFSNSRSEMNVSTLELGDSALYLCASSIQGNSYNEQYFGPGTRLLVL.

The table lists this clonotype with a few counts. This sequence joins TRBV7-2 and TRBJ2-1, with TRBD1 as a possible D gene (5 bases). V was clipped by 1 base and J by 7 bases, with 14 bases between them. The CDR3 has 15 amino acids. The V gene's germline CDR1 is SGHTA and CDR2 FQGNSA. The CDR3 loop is CASSLVPRVSNEQFF. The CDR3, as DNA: TGTGCCAGCAGCTTAGTTCCCAGGGTATCAAATGAGCAGTTCTTC.

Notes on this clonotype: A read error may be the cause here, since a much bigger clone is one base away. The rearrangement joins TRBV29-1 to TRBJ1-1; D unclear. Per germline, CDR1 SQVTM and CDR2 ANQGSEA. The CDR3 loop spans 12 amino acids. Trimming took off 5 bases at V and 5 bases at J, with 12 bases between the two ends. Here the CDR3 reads CSVSSTRTEAFF. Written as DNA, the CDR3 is TGCAGCGTTTCAAGCACACGGACTGAAGCTTTCTTT.

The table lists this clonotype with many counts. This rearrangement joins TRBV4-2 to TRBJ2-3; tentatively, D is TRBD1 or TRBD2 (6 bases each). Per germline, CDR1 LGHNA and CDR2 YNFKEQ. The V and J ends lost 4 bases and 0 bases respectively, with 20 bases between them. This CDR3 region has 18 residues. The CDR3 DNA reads TGTGCCAGCAGCCGGCAAGGCGGGACACCTGTAAGCACAGATACGCAGTATTTT. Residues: CASSRQGGTPVSTDTQYF.

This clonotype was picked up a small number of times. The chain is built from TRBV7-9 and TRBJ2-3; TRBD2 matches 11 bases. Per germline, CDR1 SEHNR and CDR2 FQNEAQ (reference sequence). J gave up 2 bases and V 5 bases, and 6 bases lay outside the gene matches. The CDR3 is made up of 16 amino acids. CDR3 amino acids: CASSPSGRTLTDTQYF. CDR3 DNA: TGTGCCAGCAGCCCTAGCGGGAGGACGCTCACAGATACGCAGTATTTT. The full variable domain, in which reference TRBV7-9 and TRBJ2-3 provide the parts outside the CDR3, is DTGVSQNPRHKITKRGQNVTFRCDPISEHNRLYWYRQTLGQGPEFLTYFQNEAQLEKSRLLSDRFSAERPKGSFSTLEIQRTEQGDSAMYLCASSPSGRTLTDTQYFGPGTRLTVL.

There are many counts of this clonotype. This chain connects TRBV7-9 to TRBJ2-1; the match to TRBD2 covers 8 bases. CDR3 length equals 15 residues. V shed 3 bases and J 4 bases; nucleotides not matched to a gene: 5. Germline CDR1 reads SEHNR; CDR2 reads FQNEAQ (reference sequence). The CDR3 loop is CASSFVRGGYNEQFF. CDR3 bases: TGTGCCAGCAGCTTCGTGCGCGGGGGGTACAATGAGCAGTTCTTC. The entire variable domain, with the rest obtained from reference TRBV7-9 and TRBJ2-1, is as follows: DTGVSQNPRHKITKRGQNVTFRCDPISEHNRLYWYRQTLGQGPEFLTYFQNEAQLEKSRLLSDRFSAERPKGSFSTLEIQRTEQGDSAMYLCASSFVRGGYNEQFFGPGTRLTVL.

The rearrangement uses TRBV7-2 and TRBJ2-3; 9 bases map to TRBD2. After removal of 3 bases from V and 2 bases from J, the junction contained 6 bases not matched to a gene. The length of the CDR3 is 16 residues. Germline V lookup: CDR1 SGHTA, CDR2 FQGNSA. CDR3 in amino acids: CASSFMTSGLTDTQYF. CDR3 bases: TGTGCCAGCAGCTTTATGACTAGCGGCCTCACAGATACGCAGTATTTT.

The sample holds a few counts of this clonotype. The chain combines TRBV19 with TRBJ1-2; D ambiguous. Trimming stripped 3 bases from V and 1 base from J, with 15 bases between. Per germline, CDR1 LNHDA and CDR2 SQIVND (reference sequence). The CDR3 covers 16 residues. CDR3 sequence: CASSMKASAINYGYTF. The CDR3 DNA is TGTGCCAGTAGTATGAAGGCCTCAGCCATTAACTATGGCTACACCTTC.

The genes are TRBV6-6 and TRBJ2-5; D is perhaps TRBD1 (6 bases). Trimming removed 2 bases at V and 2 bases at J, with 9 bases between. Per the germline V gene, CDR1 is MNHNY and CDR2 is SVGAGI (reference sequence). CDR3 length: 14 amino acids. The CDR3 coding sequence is TGTGCCAGCAGTTACCGGGGACAACAAGAGACCCAGTACTTC. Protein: CASSYRGQQETQYF.

CDR3 nucleotide sequence: TGTGCCACCAGCAGGAAGGACAGGCCCCTTAATGAGCAGTTCTTC. Protein product: CATSRKDRPLNEQFF. The V call is TRBV15, the J call TRBJ2-1; 7 bases are shared with TRBD1. The junction had 9 bases not matched to a gene; V was cut back by 3 bases and J by 7 bases. The CDR3 runs to 15 residues. Germline V gives CDR1 LNHNV, CDR2 YYDKDF (reference sequence).

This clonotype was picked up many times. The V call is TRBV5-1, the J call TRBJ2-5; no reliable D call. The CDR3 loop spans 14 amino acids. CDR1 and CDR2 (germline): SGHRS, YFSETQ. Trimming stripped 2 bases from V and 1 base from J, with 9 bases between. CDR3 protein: CASSFSQRQETQYF. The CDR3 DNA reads TGCGCCAGCAGCTTCTCACAGCGCCAAGAGACCCAGTACTTC.

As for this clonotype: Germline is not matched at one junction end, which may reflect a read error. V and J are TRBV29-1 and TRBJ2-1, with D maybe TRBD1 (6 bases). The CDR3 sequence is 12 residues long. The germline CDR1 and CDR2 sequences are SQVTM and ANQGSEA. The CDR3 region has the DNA TGCGGCGTAGAAGGGACACTTAATGAGCAGTTTTTC. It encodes CGVEGTLNEQFF.

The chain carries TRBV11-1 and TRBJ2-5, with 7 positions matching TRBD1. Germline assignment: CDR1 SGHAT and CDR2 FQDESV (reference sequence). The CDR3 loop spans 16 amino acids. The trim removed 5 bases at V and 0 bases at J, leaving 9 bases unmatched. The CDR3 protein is CASSRQGLTYQETQYF. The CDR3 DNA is TGTGCCAGCAGCCGACAGGGTCTTACGTACCAAGAGACCCAGTACTTC.

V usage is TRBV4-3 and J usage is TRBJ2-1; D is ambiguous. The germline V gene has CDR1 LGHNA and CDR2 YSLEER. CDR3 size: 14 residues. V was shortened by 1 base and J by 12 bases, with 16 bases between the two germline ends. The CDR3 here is CASSQVTGPRVQFF. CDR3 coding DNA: TGCGCCAGCAGCCAAGTAACCGGTCCTAGGGTGCAGTTCTTC.

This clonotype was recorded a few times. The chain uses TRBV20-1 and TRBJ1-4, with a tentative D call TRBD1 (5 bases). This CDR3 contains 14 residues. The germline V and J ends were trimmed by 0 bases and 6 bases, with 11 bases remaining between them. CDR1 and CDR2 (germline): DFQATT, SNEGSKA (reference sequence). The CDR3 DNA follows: TGCAGTGCTAGAGATGGGGACGGTGATGAAAAACTGTTTTTT. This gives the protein CSARDGDGDEKLFF.

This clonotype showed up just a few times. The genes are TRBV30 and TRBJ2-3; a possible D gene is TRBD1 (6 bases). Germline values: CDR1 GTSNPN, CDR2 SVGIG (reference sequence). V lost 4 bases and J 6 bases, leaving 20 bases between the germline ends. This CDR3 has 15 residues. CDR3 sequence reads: CAWNPGTGIGDTQYF. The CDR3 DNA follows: TGTGCCTGGAACCCCGGTACAGGGATAGGGGATACGCAGTATTTT.

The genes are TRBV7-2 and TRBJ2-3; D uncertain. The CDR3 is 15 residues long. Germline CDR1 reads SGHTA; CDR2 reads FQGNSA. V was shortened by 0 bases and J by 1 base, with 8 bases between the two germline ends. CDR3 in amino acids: CASSLALPRTDTQYF. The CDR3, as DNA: TGTGCCAGCAGCTTAGCCCTACCTCGCACAGATACGCAGTATTTT.

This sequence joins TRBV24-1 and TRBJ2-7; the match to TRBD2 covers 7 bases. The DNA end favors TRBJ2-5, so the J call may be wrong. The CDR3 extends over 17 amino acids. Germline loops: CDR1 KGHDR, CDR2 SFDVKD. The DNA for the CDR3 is TGTGCCACCAGTGATTTGACGGAGGGAGGGGAAGTTGAGACCCAGTACTTC. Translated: CATSDLTEGGEVETQYF.

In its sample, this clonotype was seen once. The CDR3 DNA is TGCGCCAGCAGCTCCAGATCATCAATTTTAGCGGGAGTGGCAGATACGCAGTATTTT. This gives the protein CASSSRSSILAGVADTQYF. This chain uses TRBV5-1 with TRBJ2-3; 9 bases are a match to TRBD2. V shed 3 bases, J shed 4 bases, and the junction held 18 bases outside the gene matches. Germline values: CDR1 SGHRS, CDR2 YFSETQ. The CDR3 contains 19 residues.

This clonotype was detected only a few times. The CDR3 bases are TGTGCCAGCAGCTTAACCGGGACAGGGTCTTGGCAGCCCCAGCATTTT. This codes for CASSLTGTGSWQPQHF. This chain uses TRBV7-2 with TRBJ1-5, with TRBD1 matching over 9 bases. Germline V lookup: CDR1 SGHTA, CDR2 FQGNSA. Unmatched junction bases numbered 9, after V lost 2 bases and J lost 7 bases. This CDR3 has 16 amino acids.

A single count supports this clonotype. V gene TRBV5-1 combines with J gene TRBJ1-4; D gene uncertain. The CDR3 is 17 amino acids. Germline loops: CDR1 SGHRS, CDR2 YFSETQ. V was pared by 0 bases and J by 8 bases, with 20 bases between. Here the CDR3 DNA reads TGCGCCAGCAGCTTGGAGTTGCCCGGGCAAAAACCGGAAAAACTGTTTTTT. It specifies CASSLELPGQKPEKLFF.

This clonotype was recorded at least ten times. The CDR3 here is CASSLGGVETQYF. The DNA of the CDR3 is TGCGCCAGCAGCTTGGGGGGAGTCGAGACCCAGTACTTC. The chain carries TRBV5-1 and TRBJ2-5, with D perhaps matching TRBD2 (5 bases). The CDR3 totals 13 residues. The germline gives CDR1 SGHRS, CDR2 YFSETQ. V lost 0 bases to trimming and J lost 5 bases, with 8 bases between them.

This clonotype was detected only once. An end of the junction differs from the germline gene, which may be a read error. CDR3 loop: CASSQGGLRNVKLFF. CDR3 in DNA: TGCGCCAGCAGCCAAGGGGGGTTACGTAATGTAAAACTGTTTTTT. The chain has TRBV4-3 and TRBJ1-4, with TRBD1 as a possible D gene (5 bases). CDR3 length: 15 amino acids. Germline values: CDR1 LGHNA, CDR2 YSLEER.

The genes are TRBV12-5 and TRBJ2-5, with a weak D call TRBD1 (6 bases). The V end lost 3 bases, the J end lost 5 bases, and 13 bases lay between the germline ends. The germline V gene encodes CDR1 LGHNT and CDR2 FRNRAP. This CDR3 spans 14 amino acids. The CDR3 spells CASGLSTGMETQYF. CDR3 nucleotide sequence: TGTGCTAGTGGTTTATCCACAGGGATGGAGACCCAGTACTTC. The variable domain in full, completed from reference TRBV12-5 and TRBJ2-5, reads DARVTQTPRHKVTEMGQEVTMRCQPILGHNTVFWYRQTMMQGLELLAYFRNRAPLDDSGMPKDRFSAEMPDATLATLKIQPSEPRDSAVYFCASGLSTGMETQYFGPGTRLLVL.

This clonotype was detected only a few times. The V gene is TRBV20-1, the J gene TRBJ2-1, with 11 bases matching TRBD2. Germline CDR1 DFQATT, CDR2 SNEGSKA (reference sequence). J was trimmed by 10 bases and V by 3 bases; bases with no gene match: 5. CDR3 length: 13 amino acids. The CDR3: CSASRLAGHEQFF. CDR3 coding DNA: TGCAGTGCTAGTCGACTAGCGGGGCACGAGCAGTTCTTC.